This note documents a single TCR beta chain sequence. Its target is not known. These data belong to a study of CD8 T cells in ankylosing spondylitis. The authors made TCR beta libraries by quantitative 5'-RACE with molecular barcodes. MiXCR, applied by TCRdb to the 5' RACE reads, yields one record per CDR3 protein. Here the sample spans more than 650,000 distinct CDR3 sequences, approximately 12% being singletons. CDR1 and CDR2 (germline): DFQATT, SNEGSKA (reference sequence). The CDR3 is made up of 15 amino acids. The V end was cut by 7 bases, the J end by 1 base, with 19 bases between. Study-wide points: Both synovial fluid and blood in reactive arthritis had previously been reported to carry some motif variants. Seemingly distinctive of ankylosing spondylitis blood was a TCR beta motif formed by eight highly homologous variants.

This sequence originates from a male donor with ankylosing spondylitis. This chain joins TRBV20-1 and TRBJ1-2; tentatively, D is TRBD1 (5 bases). Sequencing was carried out using blood, either unsorted or a sorted T cell fraction (not recorded which). The CDR3 nucleotides read TGCAGTGTCAGGGAGGGGACCGCCTTTAACTATGGCTACACCTTC. This sequence encodes CSVREGTAFNYGYTF.